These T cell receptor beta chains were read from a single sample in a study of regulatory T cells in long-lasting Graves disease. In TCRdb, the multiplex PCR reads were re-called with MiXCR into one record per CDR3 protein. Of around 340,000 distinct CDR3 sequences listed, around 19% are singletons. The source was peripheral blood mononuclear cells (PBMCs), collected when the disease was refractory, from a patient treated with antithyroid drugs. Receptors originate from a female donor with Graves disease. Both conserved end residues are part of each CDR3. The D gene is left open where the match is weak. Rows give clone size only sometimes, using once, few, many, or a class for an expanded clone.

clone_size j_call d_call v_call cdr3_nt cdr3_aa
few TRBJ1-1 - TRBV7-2 TGTGCCAGCAGCTTATTGGGCTCGACCACTGAAGCTTTCTTT CASSLLGSTTEAFF
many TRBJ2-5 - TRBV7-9 TGTGCCAGCAGCCGTCCTTGGGAGCAAGAGACCCAGTACTTC CASSRPWEQETQYF
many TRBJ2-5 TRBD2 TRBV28 TGTGCCAGCAGTTTCAGCGGGGGGGCCGTGGAGACCCAGTACTTC CASSFSGGAVETQYF
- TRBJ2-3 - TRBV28 TGTGCCAGCAGCTTCCCGGGGAGCGGAGAAACGTATTTT CASSFPGSGETYF
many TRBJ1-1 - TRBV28 TGTGCCACTAGGGGAACTGAAGCTTTCTTT CATRGTEAFF
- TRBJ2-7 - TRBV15 TGTGCCACCAGCAGAGATGCGGGCTCCTACGAGCAGTACTTC CATSRDAGSYEQYF
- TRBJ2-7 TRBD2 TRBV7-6 TGTGCCAGCAGCTCCAAGCCGCCAAGGGCTAGCGGGAGCAGCCTGGGGGAGCAGTACTTC CASSSKPPRASGSSLGEQYF
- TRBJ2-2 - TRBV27 TGTGCCAGCAGTTACCGGGACACCTCCACCGGGGAGCTGTTTTTT CASSYRDTSTGELFF
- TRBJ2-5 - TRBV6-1 TGTGCCAGCGGAGGACCGTGGGAAAAAGAGGCCCAGTACTTC CASGGPWEKEAQYF
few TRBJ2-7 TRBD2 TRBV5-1 TGCGCCAGCAGCGGGGGACTAGGCTACGAGCAGTACTTC CASSGGLGYEQYF
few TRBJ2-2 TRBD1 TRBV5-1 TGCGCCAGCAGCGTGACAGGGTCCGCCGGGGAGCTGTTTTTT CASSVTGSAGELFF
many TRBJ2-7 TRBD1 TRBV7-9 TGTGCCAGCAGCGAAAGACAGGGTTTCGGTTACGAGCAGTACTTC CASSERQGFGYEQYF
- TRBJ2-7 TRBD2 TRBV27 TGTGCCAGCAGTTGGACTAGCGGGGGCTACGAGCAGTACTTC CASSWTSGGYEQYF